This T cell receptor (beta chain) was documented in a study of response to subunit inactivated influenza vaccine. This clonotype was recorded at least ten times. As yet, its antigen is unknown. The V gene's germline CDR1 is SGHTA and CDR2 FQGNSA. The V end was cut by 5 bases, the J end by 6 bases, with 9 bases between. The CDR3 length is 12 residues. The study's findings and limits: With each seasonal influenza vaccination, the authors suggested, few new T cells are recruited.

TCRdb called the RT-PCR reads again in MiXCR, with one record for every CDR3 protein. This sample has hundreds of thousands of distinct CDR3 sequences, with 12% found just once. The sample here was PBMCs from blood, taken on the day of vaccination. The sequence was obtained from a man aged 50 to 60 who received an inactivated influenza vaccine. V and J are TRBV7-2 and TRBJ2-3; D uncertain. The CDR3 loop is CASSQSGDTQYF. As DNA, the CDR3 is TGTGCCAGCAGCCAGTCGGGCGATACGCAGTATTTT. The full variable domain, with the rest looked up from reference TRBV7-2 and TRBJ2-3, is GAGVSQSPSNKVTEKGKDVELRCDPISGHTALYWYRQSLGQGLEFLIYFQGNSAPDKSGLPSDRFSAERTGGSVSTLTIQRTQQEDSAVYLCASSQSGDTQYFGPGTRLTVL.